These T cell receptor beta chains were read from a single sample in a study of CD8 T cells in Susac syndrome. TCRdb processed the immunoSEQ multiplex PCR reads anew with MiXCR; each CDR3 protein has one entry. The sample holds about 84,000 distinct CDR3 sequences, around 96% seen once. Sample: CD8+ T cells from PBMCs. The receptor set was obtained from a human donor with Susac syndrome. Both conserved end residues are part of each CDR3. The order of the fields is V gene, clone size, CDR3 protein. Not all rows give a size; the values are once, few, many and, for expanded clones, a class.

TRBV28 . CASSLSGRNEQFF
TRBV2 . CASRPKDTQYF
TRBV19 . CASSMTSEAFF
TRBV7-6 . CASSSSGAELSYNEQFF
TRBV9 . CASSVAAGGLDTQYF
TRBV29-1 . CSVTTGTGLYEQYF
TRBV9 . CASSVEGRKLFF
TRBV27 . CASSFRRRDQETQYF
TRBV7-3 . CASSFGTSGVDTQYF
TRBV7-2 . CASSPQGPPETQYF
TRBV5-1 . CASSFPERIAPRADTQHF
TRBV20-1 . CSARTGIEAFF
TRBV30 . CAWSVGQGYFNEQFF
TRBV29-1 . CSVDNREKAGYTF
TRBV20-1 once CSARQFSERSFNEQFF
TRBV5-5 . CASSPPFGEVRFETQYF
TRBV7-9 . CASSLIGGYTF
TRBV29-1 . CSVEEVQLYGYTF
TRBV9 . CASSVQAGTGELFF
TRBV2 . CASQGRRDEQFF
TRBV7-9 . CASGGYTGELFF
TRBV24-1 . CATGDSGGRNQPQHF
TRBV5-1 . CASSFSGSSGANVLTF
TRBV11-2 few CASSLRIGYSYEQYF
TRBV20-1 once CSAPTGNYGYTF